This T cell receptor (beta chain) came from a study of graft-versus-host responses after intestinal transplantation. For this clone: Its antigen is undetermined.

Produced via immunoSEQ multiplex PCR; TCRdb's table is partial and in-frame only. The data show more than 90,000 clones, over 80% seen once. V lost 1 base, J lost 1 base, and 14 bases lay in between. There are 17 residues in the CDR3. CDR1 is PRHDT and CDR2 is FYEKMQ in the germline V gene (reference sequence). The sequence was collected from a human donor who received an intestinal transplant. The material sequenced was unstimulated CD8+ T cells sorted from spleen or lymph node cells, taken before intestinal transplant. This rearrangement joins TRBV13 to TRBJ2-4; no definite D call. The CDR3 sequence: CASSLVASSRAKNIQYF. The CDR3 coding sequence is TGTGCCAGCAGCTTAGTAGCTTCCAGCCGGGCCAAAAACATTCAGTACTTC.